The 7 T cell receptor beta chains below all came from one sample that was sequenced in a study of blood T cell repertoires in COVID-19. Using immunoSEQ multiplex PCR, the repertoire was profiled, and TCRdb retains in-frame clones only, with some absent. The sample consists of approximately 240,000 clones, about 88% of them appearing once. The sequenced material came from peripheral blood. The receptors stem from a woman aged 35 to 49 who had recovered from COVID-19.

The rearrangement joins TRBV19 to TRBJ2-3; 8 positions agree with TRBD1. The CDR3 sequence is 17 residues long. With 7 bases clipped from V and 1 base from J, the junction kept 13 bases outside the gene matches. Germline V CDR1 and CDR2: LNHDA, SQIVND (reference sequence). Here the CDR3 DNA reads TGTGCCAGTAACCCTACTTTCCAGGGGGCCCGCACAGATACGCAGTATTTT. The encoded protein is CASNPTFQGARTDTQYF. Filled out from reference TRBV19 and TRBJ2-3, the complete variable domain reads DGGITQSPKYLFRKEGQNVTLSCEQNLNHDAMYWYRQDPGQGLRLIYYSQIVNDFQKGDIAEGYSVSREKKESFPLTVTSAQKNPTAFYLCASNPTFQGARTDTQYFGPGTRLTVL.

The DNA for the CDR3 is TGTGCCAGTAGTATTATTGGGACAGGGTACACCGGGGAGCTGTTTTTT. Translation gives CASSIIGTGYTGELFF. This chain links TRBV19 with TRBJ2-2; 9 bases match TRBD1. With 3 bases clipped from V and 3 bases from J, the junction kept 5 bases outside the gene matches. This CDR3 spans 16 amino acids. Germline CDR1 reads LNHDA; CDR2 reads SQIVND (reference sequence).

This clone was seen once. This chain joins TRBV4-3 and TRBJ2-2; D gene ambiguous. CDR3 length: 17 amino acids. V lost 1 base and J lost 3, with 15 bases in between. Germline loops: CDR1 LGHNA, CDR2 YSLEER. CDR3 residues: CASSQALRYADTGELFF. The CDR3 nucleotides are TGCGCCAGCAGCCAAGCGCTTCGCTACGCCGACACCGGGGAGCTGTTTTTT.

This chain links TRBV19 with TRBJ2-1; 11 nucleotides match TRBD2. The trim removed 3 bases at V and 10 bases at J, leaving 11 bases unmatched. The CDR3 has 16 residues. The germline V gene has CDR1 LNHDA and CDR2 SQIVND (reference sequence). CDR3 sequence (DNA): TGTGCCAGTAGTATTCTAATGACTAGCGGGGCCCAGGAGCAGTTCTTC. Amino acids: CASSILMTSGAQEQFF. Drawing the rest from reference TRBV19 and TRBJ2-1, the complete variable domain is DGGITQSPKYLFRKEGQNVTLSCEQNLNHDAMYWYRQDPGQGLRLIYYSQIVNDFQKGDIAEGYSVSREKKESFPLTVTSAQKNPTAFYLCASSILMTSGAQEQFFGPGTRLTVL.

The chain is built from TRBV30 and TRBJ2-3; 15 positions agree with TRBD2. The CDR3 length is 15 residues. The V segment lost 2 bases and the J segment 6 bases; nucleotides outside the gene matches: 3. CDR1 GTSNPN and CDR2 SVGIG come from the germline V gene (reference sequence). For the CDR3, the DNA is TGTGCCTGGAGTCCCGGGACTAGCGGGAGGGATACGCAGTATTTT. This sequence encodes CAWSPGTSGRDTQYF. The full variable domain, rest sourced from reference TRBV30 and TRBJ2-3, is SQTIHQWPATLVQPVGSPLSLECTVEGTSNPNLYWYRQAAGRGLQLLFYSVGIGQISSEVPQNLSASRPQDRQFILSSKKLLLSDSGFYLCAWSPGTSGRDTQYFGPGTRLTVL.

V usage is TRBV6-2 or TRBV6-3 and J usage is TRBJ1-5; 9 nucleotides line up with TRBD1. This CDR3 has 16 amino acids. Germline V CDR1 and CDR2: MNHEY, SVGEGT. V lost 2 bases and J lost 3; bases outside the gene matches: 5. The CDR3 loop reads CASSYRTGVNNQPQHF. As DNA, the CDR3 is TGTGCCAGCAGTTACCGGACAGGGGTGAACAATCAGCCCCAGCATTTT.

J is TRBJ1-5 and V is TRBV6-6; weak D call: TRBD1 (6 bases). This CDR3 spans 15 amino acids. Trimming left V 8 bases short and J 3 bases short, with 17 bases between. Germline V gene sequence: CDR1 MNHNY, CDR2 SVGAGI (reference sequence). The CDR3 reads CASCIQGSLNQPQHF. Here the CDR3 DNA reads TGTGCCAGCTGTATACAGGGATCGCTCAATCAGCCCCAGCATTTT.